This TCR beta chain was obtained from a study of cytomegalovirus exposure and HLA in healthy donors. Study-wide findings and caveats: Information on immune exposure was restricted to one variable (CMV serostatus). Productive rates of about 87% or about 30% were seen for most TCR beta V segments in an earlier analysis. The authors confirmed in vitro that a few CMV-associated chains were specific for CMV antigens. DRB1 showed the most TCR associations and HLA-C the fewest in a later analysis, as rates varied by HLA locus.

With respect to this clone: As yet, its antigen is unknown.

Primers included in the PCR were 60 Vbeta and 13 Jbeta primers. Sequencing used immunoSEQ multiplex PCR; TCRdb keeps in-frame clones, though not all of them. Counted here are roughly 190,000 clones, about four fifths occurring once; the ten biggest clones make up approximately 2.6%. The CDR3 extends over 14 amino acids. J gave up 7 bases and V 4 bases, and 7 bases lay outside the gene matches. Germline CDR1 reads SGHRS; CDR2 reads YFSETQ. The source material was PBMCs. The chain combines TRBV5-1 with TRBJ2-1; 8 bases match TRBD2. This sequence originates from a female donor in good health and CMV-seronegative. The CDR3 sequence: CASSPSGGGNEQFF. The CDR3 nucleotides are TGCGCCAGCAGCCCCTCCGGGGGGGGGAATGAGCAGTTCTTC.